The table lists the clone carrying this T cell receptor (beta chain) with a few counts. Its antigen is not identified. V gave up 5 bases and J gave up 10 bases, with 15 bases separating them. This CDR3 comprises 13 residues. The V gene's germline CDR1 is MGHDK and CDR2 SYGVNS. This sample stems from a study of early T cells in non-severe SARS-CoV-2 infection. About the research overall: Sequenced material consisted of bulk RNA (from unsorted whole blood), and chains were unpaired.

Tagging with unique molecular identifiers was applied to individual cDNA molecules. TCRdb passed the 5' RACE reads through MiXCR, listing each CDR3 protein once. The table records about 99,000 distinct CDR3 sequences, 15% to 20% of them present only once. Overall study results and limits: CD4 and private specificities were missed by VDJdb matching, which favored anti-spike CD8 responses.

The source of this sequence is an adult who was a healthcare worker with PCR-confirmed SARS-CoV-2 infection or an uninfected control (not recorded which). The sequencing sample was made of whole blood. The rearrangement uses TRBV25-1 and TRBJ2-1; D could derive from TRBD1 or TRBD2 (5 bases each). The CDR3 DNA follows: TGTGCCAGCAGTCCGGGACGGGTGGAGGAGCAGTTCTTC. It codes for CASSPGRVEEQFF. The whole variable domain, remainder taken from reference TRBV25-1 and TRBJ2-1, is EADIYQTPRYLVIGTGKKITLECSQTMGHDKMYWYQQDPGMELHLIHYSYGVNSTEKGDLSSESTVSRIRTEHFPLTLESARPSHTSQYLCASSPGRVEEQFFGPGTRLTVL.